This TCR beta chain is from a study of STAT5B mutations in CD4+ large granular lymphocyte leukemia. The V end was cut by 1 base, the J end by 6 bases, with 15 bases between. Germline V gives CDR1 SGHRS, CDR2 YFSETQ. This CDR3 is 15 amino acids long. Broader study findings: Without HLA matching, higher CD4+ than CD8+ T-LGLL clonality could reflect small sample size. TRBV06-family usage was enriched in top patient clones (8/27) versus controls (2/35). No patients shared main leukemic clonotypes, though roughly 25% appeared at low frequency elsewhere.

Sequencing used immunoSEQ multiplex PCR; TCRdb keeps in-frame clones, though not all of them. This table has about 48,000 clones, roughly three quarters appearing once. About this clone: Its antigen is as yet unknown.

Healthy controls were blood donor buffy coats. V gene TRBV5-1 combines with J gene TRBJ2-3, with unresolved D. Sequencing was performed on CD4+ T cells from blood buffy coats. This TCR was recovered from a human donor in good health. The CDR3 spells CASSLWLPSPDTQYF. As DNA, the CDR3 is TGCGCCAGCAGCTTGTGGTTACCTAGTCCGGATACGCAGTATTTT.